The clone carrying this T cell receptor (beta chain) turned up a few times. What it binds is not known. The data were obtained in a study of shared clonotypes between healthy human individuals. General observations from the study: Limitation of the genetic and exposure-history diversity represented came from the few donors. It was observed that around 5% of naive CD4 clonotypes were shared across several donors.

The repertoire was sequenced with immunoSEQ multiplex PCR; TCRdb's copy has only in-frame clones and lacks some. The sample shows about a million clones, about 77% of them seen only once. V dropped 5 bases and J dropped 10; count of bases not matched to a gene: 5. The CDR3 consists of 14 residues. Germline V gene lookup returns CDR1 SGHAT and CDR2 FQDESV (reference sequence). Sequencing was done on a sample of memory CD4+ T cells sorted from blood. As to subset: CD45RA-negative fraction. This receptor was obtained from a man between 18 and 29 years old in good health. V gene TRBV11-1 combines with J gene TRBJ1-6, with 10 bases identical to TRBD1. The CDR3 protein is CASSERQGASPLHF. The CDR3 DNA reads as TGTGCCAGCAGCGAGCGACAGGGGGCATCACCCCTCCACTTT.